The 30 T cell receptor beta chains given below trace back to one sample, sequenced in a study of T-cell memory formation after mild COVID-19. TCRdb itself ran the 5' RACE reads through MiXCR, one entry per CDR3 protein. Found here are about 50,000 distinct CDR3 sequences, approximately 6.6% of them singletons; the top ten hold 1.4%. The sample comprised PBMCs or a T cell subset sorted from them (not recorded which). Receptors originate from a young man who had mild COVID-19 (a few samples of this study predate the infection). Cell type and time point are not known.

This clonotype has a handful of counts. The CDR3 reads CASSSRNSGEQFF. In DNA form, the CDR3 reads TGTGCCAGCAGCTCCCGTAACAGCGGAGAGCAGTTCTTC. V usage is TRBV7-2 and J usage is TRBJ2-1, with a tentative D call TRBD2 (5 bases). Trimming took 4 bases from V and 10 from J, leaving 14 bases between them. CDR3 length: 13 residues. The germline CDR1 and CDR2 sequences are SGHTA and FQGNSA.

The chain has TRBV5-4 and TRBJ2-4; D is uncertain. The germline gives CDR1 SGHNT, CDR2 YYREEE (reference sequence). The CDR3 contains 15 residues. V was trimmed by 4 bases and J by 3 bases, leaving 14 bases between them. CDR3 coding DNA: TGTGCCAGCAGCCACGGACCCGTTGGCAAAAACATTCAGTACTTC. It encodes CASSHGPVGKNIQYF. Using reference TRBV5-4 and TRBJ2-4 for the parts outside the CDR3, the full variable domain is ETGVTQSPTHLIKTRGQQVTLRCSSQSGHNTVSWYQQALGQGPQFIFQYYREEENGRGNFPPRFSGLQFPNYSSELNVNALELDDSALYLCASSHGPVGKNIQYFGAGTRLSVL.

The genes are TRBV5-1 and TRBJ2-7; D possibly matches TRBD1 or TRBD2 (6 bases each). V was trimmed by 7 bases and J by 6 bases, leaving 20 bases between them. The CDR3 is made up of 14 amino acids. Germline V CDR1 and CDR2: SGHRS, YFSETQ. The CDR3 reads CASRTGATAREQYF. The CDR3 coding sequence is TGCGCCAGCCGAACGGGGGCGACGGCCCGCGAGCAGTACTTC.

This clonotype was recorded at least ten times. This chain connects TRBV24-1 to TRBJ2-2, with D perhaps being TRBD1 or TRBD2 (5 bases each). Trimming stripped 4 bases from V and 1 base from J, with 9 bases between. Germline-derived CDR1 and CDR2 are KGHDR and SFDVKD. The CDR3 consists of 15 residues. As DNA, the CDR3 is TGTGCCACCAGTGACGGGACGGAGAACACCGGGGAGCTGTTTTTT. This encodes CATSDGTENTGELFF.

This clonotype was found a few times. CDR3 sequence: CASSLGTNTEAFF. As DNA, the CDR3 is TGTGCCAGCAGCTTAGGAACGAACACTGAAGCTTTCTTT. The rearrangement uses TRBV7-8 and TRBJ1-1; no clear D. Trimming cost V 1 base and J 1 base, with 4 bases left between them. From germline, CDR1 is SGHVS and CDR2 FQNEAQ. CDR3 length: 13 residues. Full variable domain (remainder filled in from reference TRBV7-8 and TRBJ1-1): GAGVSQSPRYKVAKRGQDVALRCDPISGHVSLFWYQQALGQGPEFLTYFQNEAQLDKSGLPSDRFFAERPEGSVSTLKIQRTQQEDSAVYLCASSLGTNTEAFFGQGTRLTVV.

This clonotype appeared many times. The J gene is TRBJ2-2, the V gene TRBV7-3; no clear D. The CDR3 loop spans 16 amino acids. Germline V gives CDR1 SGHTA, CDR2 FQGTGA. Trimming removed 4 bases at V and 3 bases at J, with 15 bases between. The CDR3 sequence is CASSSTLQLDTGELFF. The CDR3 bases are TGTGCCAGCAGCTCCACCCTCCAATTGGACACCGGGGAGCTGTTTTTT.

The gene calls are TRBV3-1 and TRBJ1-1, with D perhaps TRBD1 (5 bases). V was clipped by 3 bases and J by 4 bases, with 6 bases between them. The CDR3 is 12 residues long. Germline V gene data show CDR1 as LGHDT and CDR2 as YNNKEL (reference sequence). Written as DNA, the CDR3 is TGTGCCAGCAGCCACAGGGTCACTGAAGCTTTCTTT. This sequence encodes CASSHRVTEAFF.

This clonotype was observed at least ten times. The rearrangement joins TRBV7-2 to TRBJ2-2, with 8 positions matching TRBD2. Germline CDR1 and CDR2: SGHTA and FQGNSA. CDR3 length equals 16 residues. V lost 0 bases and J lost 1; bases outside the gene matches: 1. CDR3 coding DNA: TGTGCCAGCAGCTTAGCCCTAGCGGGGAACACCGGGGAGCTGTTTTTT. It specifies CASSLALAGNTGELFF.

This clonotype showed up many times. This sequence joins TRBV7-8 and TRBJ2-5; D not certain. The CDR3 extends over 15 amino acids. The germline V and J ends were trimmed by 8 bases and 1 base, with 17 bases remaining between them. Germline loops: CDR1 SGHVS, CDR2 FQNEAQ. CDR3 coding DNA: TGTGCCAGCCGGCGAACCGCGGCAATCCAAGAGACCCAGTACTTC. Amino acid sequence: CASRRTAAIQETQYF.

This sequence joins TRBV20-1 and TRBJ2-5, with TRBD2 matching over 8 bases. The CDR3 runs 11 residues. V lost 6 bases to trimming and J lost 4 bases; unmatched junction nucleotides: 1. Germline V lookup: CDR1 DFQATT, CDR2 SNEGSKA (reference sequence). CDR3 sequence: CSAGTRETQYF. CDR3 nucleotide sequence: TGCAGTGCCGGGACTAGAGAGACCCAGTACTTC.

The sample holds a few counts of this clonotype. The chain employs TRBV20-1 and TRBJ1-2; D possibly corresponds to TRBD1 (6 bases). The CDR3 length is 14 residues. Germline V lookup: CDR1 DFQATT, CDR2 SNEGSKA (reference sequence). With 5 bases removed from V and 8 bases from J, the gap between germline ends came to 21 bases. CDR3 sequence: CSAPIKSGVGGYTF. The CDR3 nucleotides are TGCAGTGCTCCCATCAAATCAGGGGTGGGCGGCTACACCTTC.

The gene calls are TRBV7-2 and TRBJ2-3; 7 bases fit TRBD2. V lost 5 bases to trimming and J lost 0 bases; unmatched junction nucleotides: 8. The CDR3 spans 16 residues. CDR1 is SGHTA, CDR2 FQGNSA, per germline. The CDR3 region has the DNA TGTGCCAGCAGCCCTAGGGCGCGGGGGAGCACAGATACGCAGTATTTT. It encodes CASSPRARGSTDTQYF. The variable domain in full, with the rest retrieved from reference TRBV7-2 and TRBJ2-3, is GAGVSQSPSNKVTEKGKDVELRCDPISGHTALYWYRQSLGQGLEFLIYFQGNSAPDKSGLPSDRFSAERTGGSVSTLTIQRTQQEDSAVYLCASSPRARGSTDTQYFGPGTRLTVL.

This chain joins TRBV4-3 and TRBJ2-7; tentatively, D is TRBD1 or TRBD2 (6 bases each). The V gene's germline CDR1 is LGHNA and CDR2 YSLEER. The germline V and J ends were trimmed by 0 bases and 5 bases, with 8 bases remaining between them. The CDR3 extends over 13 amino acids. The CDR3 DNA follows: TGCGCCAGCAGCCAAGATAGGGGGGACGAGCAGTACTTC. As protein: CASSQDRGDEQYF.

This clonotype was observed a handful of times. The chain links TRBV18 to TRBJ2-3; D is possibly TRBD1 or TRBD2 (5 bases each). V was trimmed by 6 bases and J by 2 bases, leaving 9 bases between them. CDR1 is KGHSH and CDR2 is LQKENI in the germline V gene. CDR3 length: 13 residues. The CDR3 region has the DNA TGTGCCAGCTCGGGACGGGACACAGATACGCAGTATTTT. Encoded protein: CASSGRDTDTQYF.

At least ten counts were recorded for this clonotype. V usage is TRBV20-1 and J usage is TRBJ1-1; D is undetermined. CDR1 and CDR2 from the germline V gene are DFQATT and SNEGSKA (reference sequence). The CDR3 loop spans 13 amino acids. The V end lost 0 bases, the J end lost 3 bases, and 8 bases lay between the germline ends. The CDR3 DNA reads TGCAGTGCTAGAGATCCCCCGGACACTGAAGCTTTCTTT. Translating it yields CSARDPPDTEAFF.

This clonotype was observed a handful of times. The chain employs TRBV7-2 and TRBJ2-3; 9 bases agree with TRBD2. This CDR3 has 16 residues. Germline CDR1 is SGHTA and CDR2 is FQGNSA. The V segment lost 2 bases and the J segment 1 base; nucleotides outside the gene matches: 4. Here the CDR3 reads CASSLQSSGGTDTQYF. The CDR3 DNA is TGTGCCAGCAGCTTACAGTCTAGCGGGGGCACAGATACGCAGTATTTT.

The rearrangement links TRBV6-6 to TRBJ2-7; perhaps D is TRBD1 or TRBD2 (5 bases each). V was clipped by 2 bases and J by 0 bases, with 11 bases between them. The germline V gene has CDR1 MNHNY and CDR2 SVGAGI (reference sequence). CDR3 size: 15 residues. The chain's CDR3 is CASSYEGRSSYEQYV. The DNA of the CDR3 is TGTGCCAGCAGTTACGAGGGGCGAAGCTCCTACGAGCAGTACGTC.

This clonotype occurred a few times. This chain joins TRBV14 and TRBJ1-6, with unresolved D. V gave up 1 base and J gave up 14 bases, with 12 bases separating them. The CDR3 totals 13 residues. Looked up from germline, CDR1 is SGHDN and CDR2 is FVKESK. The CDR3 coding sequence is TGTGCCAGCAGCCAAGCCCCCCTTGTCGCCCTCCACTTT. Amino acid sequence: CASSQAPLVALHF.

This clonotype was counted at least ten times. This chain uses TRBV7-2 with TRBJ1-4; D is unresolved. V was cut by 6 bases and J by 4 bases, with 3 bases left in between. The germline CDR1 and CDR2 sequences are SGHTA and FQGNSA. The CDR3 has 11 residues. The DNA of the CDR3 is TGTGCCAGCAGACTTAATGAAAAACTGTTTTTT. Translation: CASRLNEKLFF.

The table lists this clonotype with a few counts. This chain links TRBV7-2 with TRBJ2-7, with TRBD1 as a possible D gene (6 bases). The CDR3 spans 15 residues. Germline loops: CDR1 SGHTA, CDR2 FQGNSA. The ends were cut back, 5 bases at V and 0 bases at J, with 14 bases in the middle. CDR3 nucleotides: TGTGCCAGCAGCCCCGCTCCGGGACACTCCTACGAGCAGTACTTC. It is translated as CASSPAPGHSYEQYF.

V gene TRBV11-2 combines with J gene TRBJ1-6; D call uncertain. Trimming removed 1 base from V and 5 bases from J, with 15 bases in between. Germline lookup yields CDR1 SGHAT and CDR2 FQNNGV. There are 17 residues in the CDR3. The CDR3 nucleotides read TGTGCCAGCAGCTTAGTTTCAGAACCCTGGGATAATTCACCCCTCCACTTT. Amino acids: CASSLVSEPWDNSPLHF. The full variable domain, completed using reference TRBV11-2 and TRBJ1-6, is EAGVAQSPRYKIIEKRQSVAFWCNPISGHATLYWYQQILGQGPKLLIQFQNNGVVDDSQLPKDRFSAERLKGVDSTLKIQPAKLEDSAVYLCASSLVSEPWDNSPLHFGNGTRLTVT.

The chain recombines TRBV9 with TRBJ2-1; the D gene is possibly TRBD2 (7 bases). The CDR3 is 15 amino acids. V gave up 0 bases and J gave up 4 bases, with 11 bases separating them. CDR1 and CDR2 from the germline V gene are SGDLS and YYNGEE. CDR3 nucleotide sequence: TGTGCCAGCAGCGTAGCAAGGGGGGGATACAATGAGCAGTTCTTC. It translates to CASSVARGGYNEQFF.

The table lists this clonotype with many counts. The chain joins TRBV5-1 to TRBJ2-3; 11 positions match TRBD2. V was clipped by 4 bases and J by 5 bases; unmatched bases: 6. Germline CDR1 SGHRS, CDR2 YFSETQ. The CDR3 extends over 15 amino acids. Here the CDR3 reads CASSPLAGGLDTQYF. CDR3 DNA sequence: TGCGCCAGCAGCCCCTTAGCGGGGGGGCTAGATACGCAGTATTTT.

This clonotype was recorded a few times. The V and J genes are TRBV18 and TRBJ2-7, with no clear D. The germline V gene has CDR1 KGHSH and CDR2 LQKENI. Trimming cost V 1 base and J 0 bases, with 7 bases left between them. The CDR3 sequence is 14 residues long. The CDR3 nucleotides read TGTGCCAGCTCACCACAAGGGTTCTCCTACGAGCAGTACGTC. It is translated as CASSPQGFSYEQYV.

V is TRBV6-5 and J is TRBJ2-7; D is possibly TRBD1 (6 bases). V lost 6 bases to trimming and J lost 4 bases, with 19 bases between them. Germline V gene data show CDR1 as MNHEY and CDR2 as SVGAGI. The CDR3 loop spans 15 amino acids. The CDR3 here is CASRFRPGHLYEQYV. The CDR3 nucleotides read TGTGCCAGCAGATTTAGACCGGGACACCTATACGAGCAGTACGTC.

The table lists this clonotype with many counts. This sequence joins TRBV7-8 and TRBJ1-1, with D hard to call. The CDR3 has 14 residues. CDR1 is SGHVS and CDR2 is FQNEAQ in the germline V gene. Between the trimmed V and J ends, which lost 3 bases and 5 bases, there was a span of 13 bases. The CDR3 DNA reads as TGTGCCAGCAGCTTGGACCCCATGGGTACTGAAGCTTTCTTT. Translated: CASSLDPMGTEAFF.

This clonotype came up many times. The V and J genes are TRBV7-2 and TRBJ2-5, with D unclear. CDR3 size: 13 residues. Trimming removed 5 bases from V and 3 bases from J, with 10 bases in between. CDR1 and CDR2 from the germline V gene are SGHTA and FQGNSA. CDR3 in DNA: TGTGCCAGCAGCCCCCGGCAAGAAGAGACCCAGTACTTC. Protein: CASSPRQEETQYF.

At least ten counts were recorded for this clonotype. The rearrangement joins TRBV20-1 to TRBJ2-1; 7 nucleotides agree with TRBD2. V gave up 0 bases and J gave up 2 bases; unmatched junction bases: 4. This CDR3 is built from 15 residues. Germline-derived CDR1 and CDR2 are DFQATT and SNEGSKA (reference sequence). CDR3 region: CSARDSAGAYNEQFF. In DNA, the CDR3 is TGCAGTGCTAGAGATTCGGCGGGAGCCTACAATGAGCAGTTCTTC.

The chain joins TRBV6-6 to TRBJ2-3; D not resolved. Germline-derived CDR1 and CDR2 are MNHNY and SVGAGI (reference sequence). The CDR3 contains 15 residues. V lost 4 bases and J lost 1, with 12 bases in between. The CDR3 protein is CASSFRTRGTDTQYF. The CDR3, as DNA: TGTGCCAGCAGTTTCAGGACCCGGGGCACAGATACGCAGTATTTT.

This clonotype appeared a few times. The J gene is TRBJ2-4, the V gene TRBV18; 9 positions match TRBD1. The CDR3 totals 16 residues. J gave up 0 bases and V 3 bases, and 3 bases lay outside the gene matches. Germline V gene data show CDR1 as KGHSH and CDR2 as LQKENI. Here the CDR3 DNA reads TGTGCCAGCTCACCCGGGACAGGGCTAGCCAAAAACATTCAGTACTTC. Its protein product is CASSPGTGLAKNIQYF.